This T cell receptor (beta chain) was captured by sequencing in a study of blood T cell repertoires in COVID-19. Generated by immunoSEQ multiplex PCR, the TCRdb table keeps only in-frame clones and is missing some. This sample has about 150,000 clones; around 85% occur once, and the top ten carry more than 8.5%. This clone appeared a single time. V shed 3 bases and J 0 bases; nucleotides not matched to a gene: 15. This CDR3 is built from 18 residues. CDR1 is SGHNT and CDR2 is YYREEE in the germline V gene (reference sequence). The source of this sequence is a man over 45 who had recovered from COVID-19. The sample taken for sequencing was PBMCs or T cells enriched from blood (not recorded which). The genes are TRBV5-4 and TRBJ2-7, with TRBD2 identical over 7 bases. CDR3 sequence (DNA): TGTGCCAGCAGCTCCGGGCCTGTCGGCGGGGGTCCCTCCTACGAGCAGTACTTC. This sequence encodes CASSSGPVGGGPSYEQYF. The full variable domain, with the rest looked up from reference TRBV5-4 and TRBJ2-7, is ETGVTQSPTHLIKTRGQQVTLRCSSQSGHNTVSWYQQALGQGPQFIFQYYREEENGRGNFPPRFSGLQFPNYSSELNVNALELDDSALYLCASSSGPVGGGPSYEQYFGPGTRLTVT.